Listed below are T cell receptor beta chains from one sample, sequenced in a study of blood T cells in healthy people across ages. In TCRdb, the 5' RACE reads were re-called with MiXCR into one record per CDR3 protein. The data contain some 730,000 distinct CDR3 sequences, about a fifth of them singletons. Material: blood. These receptor sequences come from a man between 65 and 79 years old in good health. Each CDR3 is given with its conserved first and last residue. D genes are given only for firm matches. Rows give clone size only sometimes, using once, few, many, or a class for an expanded clone.

v_call	j_call	d_call	clone_size	cdr3_aa	cdr3_nt
TRBV3-1	TRBJ2-3	-	-	CASSQRGPRTDTQYF	TGTGCCAGCAGCCAGAGAGGACCACGCACAGATACGCAGTATTTT
TRBV7-3	TRBJ2-1	-	-	CASSLLAIDEQFF	TGTGCCAGCAGCTTACTAGCGATCGATGAGCAGTTCTTC
TRBV24-1	TRBJ2-1	TRBD2	-	CATSPGTSVSYNEQFF	TGTGCCACCAGTCCTGGGACTAGCGTGTCCTACAATGAGCAGTTCTTC
TRBV30	TRBJ2-3	-	-	CAWSGGSRHTQYF	TGTGCCTGGAGTGGGGGCTCGCGTCATACGCAGTATTTT
TRBV7-8	TRBJ2-7	TRBD2	-	CASSPAGGWAYEQYF	TGTGCCAGCAGCCCCGCGGGGGGTTGGGCGTACGAGCAGTACTTC
TRBV29-1	TRBJ1-2	-	-	CSVEDRQSGYTF	TGCAGCGTTGAAGATCGGCAGAGTGGCTACACCTTC
TRBV7-7	TRBJ1-4	TRBD1	many	CASSPGTATNEKLFF	TGTGCCAGCAGTCCGGGGACAGCAACTAATGAAAAACTGTTTTTT
TRBV20-1	TRBJ2-5	-	-	CSAKRDIQETQYF	TGCAGTGCTAAACGGGACATACAAGAGACCCAGTACTTC
TRBV20-1	TRBJ2-5	TRBD1	few	CSARSGTEVQETQYF	TGCAGTGCTAGATCCGGGACAGAGGTACAAGAGACCCAGTACTTC
TRBV29-1	TRBJ1-1	TRBD1	-	CSVERGREAFF	TGCAGCGTTGAAAGGGGGCGCGAAGCTTTCTTT
TRBV15	TRBJ1-2	TRBD1	few	CATGREMTGGAYTF	TGTGCCACCGGCAGAGAAATGACAGGGGGCGCCTACACCTTC
TRBV7-9	TRBJ2-7	-	-	CASSLGVGGRTIWEQYF	TGTGCCAGCAGCTTAGGTGTAGGTGGCAGGACAATTTGGGAGCAGTACTTC
TRBV19	TRBJ1-5	TRBD1	-	CASSNRDRGFQPQHF	TGTGCCAGTAGTAACCGGGACAGGGGGTTCCAGCCCCAGCATTTT
TRBV19	TRBJ2-7	-	-	CASSIATGYEQYF	TGTGCCAGTAGTATAGCGACAGGCTACGAGCAGTACTTC
TRBV5-1	TRBJ1-1	TRBD1	many	CASSFSGTGSQGTEAFF	TGCGCCAGCAGCTTTTCCGGGACAGGGTCTCAGGGCACTGAAGCTTTCTTT
TRBV7-9	TRBJ1-6	-	few	CASSLGETGFSPLHF	TGTGCCAGCAGCTTAGGCGAAACAGGGTTTTCACCCCTCCACTTT
TRBV7-9	TRBJ2-5	TRBD1	-	CASSPWDSRYQETQCF	TGTGCCAGCAGCCCTTGGGACAGCAGATACCAAGAGACCCAGTGCTTC
TRBV6-2/TRBV6-3	TRBJ2-1	TRBD2	-	CASSYVGRADEQFF	TGTGCCAGCAGTTACGTCGGGAGGGCCGATGAGCAGTTCTTC
TRBV4-1	TRBJ2-5	-	-	CASSQDGTPGSQETQYF	TGCGCCAGCAGCCAAGATGGGACTCCAGGATCCCAAGAGACCCAGTACTTC
TRBV20-1	TRBJ2-7	-	few	CSARTQVAPYEQYF	TGCAGTGCTAGGACCCAGGTCGCACCCTACGAGCAGTACTTC
TRBV12-3/TRBV12-4	TRBJ1-1	-	-	CASSWEARGREAFF	TGTGCCAGCAGTTGGGAAGCGCGAGGGAGGGAGGCTTTCTTT
TRBV19	TRBJ1-5	-	-	CASTQDRALNQPQHF	TGTGCCAGTACTCAGGACAGAGCTCTTAATCAGCCCCAGCATTTT
TRBV28	TRBJ1-4	TRBD1	few	CASSVGTGLTNEKLFF	TGTGCCAGCAGTGTGGGGACAGGACTGACTAATGAAAAACTGTTTTTT
TRBV12-3/TRBV12-4	TRBJ2-4	TRBD1	-	CASSHRTGAKNIQYF	TGTGCCAGCAGTCACCGGACAGGGGCCAAAAACATTCAGTACTTC
TRBV7-9	TRBJ2-3	-	-	CASSPRTDGHGFHTQYF	TGTGCCAGCAGCCCGCGGACAGATGGACATGGCTTCCATACGCAGTATTTT
TRBV6-5	TRBJ2-1	-	-	CASSYEPYNEQFF	TGTGCCAGCAGTTACGAACCGTACAATGAGCAGTTCTTC
TRBV7-2	TRBJ2-7	-	-	CASRAREQYF	TGTGCCAGCAGGGCCCGCGAGCAGTACTTC
TRBV10-3	TRBJ2-7	TRBD1	-	CAISWGTGPYEQYF	TGTGCCATCAGTTGGGGGACAGGACCCTACGAGCAGTACTTC
TRBV9	TRBJ1-1	-	-	CASSSLPRDTEAFF	TGTGCCAGCAGCTCCCTGCCCCGGGACACTGAAGCTTTCTTT
TRBV4-2	TRBJ2-7	-	-	CASSQSFLLSGTTYEQYF	TGTGCCAGCAGCCAAAGTTTTCTCCTAAGCGGAACCACCTACGAGCAGTACTTC
TRBV2	TRBJ2-3	-	-	CASRAAPTQYF	TGTGCCAGCAGAGCGGCCCCTACGCAGTATTTT
TRBV30	TRBJ2-5	-	-	CAWSVFRNGETQYF	TGTGCCTGGAGTGTATTCCGAAACGGAGAGACCCAGTACTTC
TRBV12-3/TRBV12-4	TRBJ2-3	-	many	CASSYFPLNAYTQYF	TGTGCCAGCAGTTACTTTCCCCTAAACGCGTATACGCAGTATTTT
TRBV6-8	TRBJ2-1	TRBD1	-	CASRQSPGQTSYNEQFF	TGTGCCAGCAGGCAATCCCCGGGACAGACCAGCTACAATGAGCAGTTCTTC
TRBV5-1	TRBJ1-1	-	few	CASSFGGRAGETEAFF	TGCGCCAGCAGCTTCGGGGGAAGGGCTGGGGAAACTGAAGCTTTCTTT
TRBV23-1	TRBJ2-1	-	-	CASSQSCRGSYNEQFF	TGCGCCAGCAGTCAATCGTGCAGGGGCTCCTACAATGAGCAGTTCTTC
TRBV12-3/TRBV12-4	TRBJ1-2	-	-	CASTVSYGADGYTF	TGTGCCAGCACCGTCTCGTATGGGGCTGATGGCTACACCTTC
TRBV6-1	TRBJ1-4	-	-	CASTRELNEKLFF	TGTGCCAGCACCAGGGAGCTTAATGAAAAACTGTTTTTT
TRBV25-1	TRBJ1-4	-	many	CASSDWRGATNEKLFF	TGTGCCAGCAGTGATTGGAGGGGAGCAACTAATGAAAAACTGTTTTTT
TRBV12-3/TRBV12-4	TRBJ2-5	-	-	CASTFLPSRETQYF	TGTGCCAGCACCTTTCTCCCCTCCCGAGAGACCCAGTACTTC
TRBV7-9	TRBJ2-5	-	many	CASSPTRLVDRETQYF	TGTGCCAGCAGCCCCACGAGATTGGTGGATCGAGAGACCCAGTACTTC
TRBV20-1	TRBJ1-4	-	-	CSARDTRGRKEKLFF	TGCAGTGCTAGAGATACGAGGGGGAGGAAGGAAAAACTGTTTTTT
TRBV29-1	TRBJ1-5	TRBD1	-	CSVELSGGSNQPQHF	TGCAGCGTTGAACTCTCAGGGGGCTCCAATCAGCCCCAGCATTTT
TRBV7-9	TRBJ1-2	-	many	CASSLGADYGYTF	TGTGCCAGCAGCTTAGGGGCCGACTATGGCTACACCTTC
TRBV7-2	TRBJ2-7	TRBD2	-	CASSLVGGPHEQYF	TGTGCCAGCAGCTTAGTGGGAGGGCCACACGAGCAGTACTTC
TRBV5-1	TRBJ2-3	-	once	CASSLYTDRISTDTQYF	TGCGCCAGCAGCTTGTATACCGACAGGATTAGCACAGATACGCAGTATTTT
TRBV7-6	TRBJ2-3	TRBD2	few	CASSRWTSGADTQYF	TGTGCCAGCAGCCGTTGGACTAGCGGGGCAGATACGCAGTATTTT
TRBV28	TRBJ2-7	-	few	CASSLTGPSYEQYF	TGTGCCAGCAGTTTAACGGGCCCTTCCTACGAGCAGTACTTC
TRBV6-5	TRBJ1-2	-	few	CASSYDSGYGYTF	TGTGCCAGCAGTTACGACAGTGGCTATGGCTACACCTTC
TRBV7-2	TRBJ1-1	TRBD1	few	CASSPGDRLKAFF	TGTGCCAGCAGCCCAGGGGACAGACTCAAAGCTTTCTTT
TRBV12-3/TRBV12-4	TRBJ1-2	-	few	CASTHHTGTNYGYTF	TGTGCCAGCACCCATCACACCGGGACAAATTATGGCTACACCTTC
TRBV3-1	TRBJ2-2	TRBD1	-	CASSQDSTGTGELFF	TGTGCCAGCAGCCAAGACTCGACAGGGACCGGGGAGCTGTTTTTT